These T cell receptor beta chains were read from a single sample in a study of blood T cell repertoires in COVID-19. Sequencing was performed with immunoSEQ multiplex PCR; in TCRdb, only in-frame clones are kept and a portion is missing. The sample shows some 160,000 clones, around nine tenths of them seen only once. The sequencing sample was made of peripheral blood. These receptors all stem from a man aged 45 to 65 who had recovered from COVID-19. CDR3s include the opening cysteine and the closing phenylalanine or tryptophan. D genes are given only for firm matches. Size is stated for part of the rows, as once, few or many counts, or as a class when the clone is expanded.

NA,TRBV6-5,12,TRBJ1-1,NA,TGTGCCAGCCGACGGGAAAACACTGAAGCTTTCTTT,CASRRENTEAFF
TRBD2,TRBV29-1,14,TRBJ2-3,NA,TGCAGCGTTGGAATAGCGGGAGCAAAAGATACGCAGTATTTT,CSVGIAGAKDTQYF
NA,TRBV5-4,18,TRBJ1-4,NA,TGTGCCAGCAGCTTGGATCGTGCAGGGCGCTCGGGTAATGAAAAACTGTTTTTT,CASSLDRAGRSGNEKLFF
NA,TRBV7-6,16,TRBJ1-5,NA,TGTGCCAGCAGCTTATTTCAGGGTGACAGCAATCAGCCCCAGCATTTT,CASSLFQGDSNQPQHF
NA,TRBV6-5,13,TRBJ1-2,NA,TGTGCCAGCAAACTCAGCGTTAACTATGGCTACACCTTC,CASKLSVNYGYTF
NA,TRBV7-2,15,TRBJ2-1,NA,TGTGCCAGTGGAAGCTGGGAGCTCCCCGGGAATGAGCAGTTCTTC,CASGSWELPGNEQFF
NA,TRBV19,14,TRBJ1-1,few,TGTGCCAGTAGTATAGGACAGGTGAACACTGAAGCTTTCTTT,CASSIGQVNTEAFF
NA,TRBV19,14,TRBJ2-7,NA,TGTGCCAGTAGTCCAAAGGGGGTCTTAGGCGAGCAGTACTTC,CASSPKGVLGEQYF
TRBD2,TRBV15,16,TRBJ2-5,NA,TGTGCCACCAGCAGAGATCTAGCGGGAGGTAAAGAGACCCAGTACTTC,CATSRDLAGGKETQYF
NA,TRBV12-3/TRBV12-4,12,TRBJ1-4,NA,TGTGCCAGCAGTTTGAGGGATGAAAAACTGTTTTTT,CASSLRDEKLFF
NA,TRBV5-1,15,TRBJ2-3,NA,TGCGCCAGCAGCTTGAGACAGGTTGATACAGATACGCAGTATTTT,CASSLRQVDTDTQYF
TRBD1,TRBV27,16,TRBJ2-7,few,TGTGCCAGCAGTCCCCGAGGGACAGGGGGCATCAACGAGCAGTACTTC,CASSPRGTGGINEQYF
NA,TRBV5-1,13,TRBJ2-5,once,TGCGCCAGCAGCTTGACGGGGGAAGAGACCCAGTACTTC,CASSLTGEETQYF
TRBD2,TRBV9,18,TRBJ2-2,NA,TGTGCCAGCTCAGCGACTACCAGCGGGGGGGCCGACACCGGGGAGCTGTTTTTT,CASSATTSGGADTGELFF
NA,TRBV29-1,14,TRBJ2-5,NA,TGCAGCGTTGGGACGCAGGGGTTCCAAGAGACCCAGTACTTC,CSVGTQGFQETQYF
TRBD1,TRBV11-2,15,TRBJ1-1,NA,TGTGCCAGCAGCCCCCTGACAGGGGGGGGAACTGAAGCTTTCTTT,CASSPLTGGGTEAFF
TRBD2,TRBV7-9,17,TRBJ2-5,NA,TGTGCCAGCACCCAAGGGACTAGCGGGAGGGGGAGTGAGACCCAGTACTTC,CASTQGTSGRGSETQYF
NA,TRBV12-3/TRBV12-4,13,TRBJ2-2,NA,TGTGCCAGCATTCGACAGCTAACCGGGGAGCTGTTTTTT,CASIRQLTGELFF
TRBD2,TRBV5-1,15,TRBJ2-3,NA,TGCGCCAGCACGGGAGGGAGCGGTCGCACAGATACGCAGTATTTT,CASTGGSGRTDTQYF
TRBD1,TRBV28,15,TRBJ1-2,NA,TGTGCCAGCAGTTTTGGCGGAGGGGGCCACTATGGCTACACCTTC,CASSFGGGGHYGYTF